This T cell receptor (beta chain) was sequenced in a study of shared clonotypes between healthy human individuals. Broader study findings: It was expected that sequencing depth would affect clonotype sharing among donors. Exclusively blood specimens were collected; tissue repertoires likely differ.

Comments on this clone: Antigen specificity is unknown.

Into CD45RA+ naive and CD45RA-negative memory subsets, the CD4+ cells were split. In the original processing: ImmunoSEQ output held junction-only sequences without quality scores, so filtering differed. The protocol was immunoSEQ multiplex PCR, while the TCRdb copy is restricted to in-frame clones and leaves out a portion. Clonal size and the V and J genes are those of that table, whereas D and trimming came from the DNA. The sample has 740,000 or so clones, around 78% seen once. The CDR3 runs 11 residues. In germline, CDR1 is SQVTM, CDR2 ANQGSEA. The receptor was isolated from a woman aged 25 to 39 in good health. V usage is TRBV29-1 and J usage is TRBJ2-5; D is unresolved. The J call may be in error: the DNA end matches TRBJ2-7 better. Input material: memory CD4+ T cells sorted from blood. The subset denotes: CD45RA-negative fraction. CDR3 region: CSVSWDYEQYF. CDR3 nucleotide sequence: TGCAGCGTTAGTTGGGACTACGAGCAGTACTTC.